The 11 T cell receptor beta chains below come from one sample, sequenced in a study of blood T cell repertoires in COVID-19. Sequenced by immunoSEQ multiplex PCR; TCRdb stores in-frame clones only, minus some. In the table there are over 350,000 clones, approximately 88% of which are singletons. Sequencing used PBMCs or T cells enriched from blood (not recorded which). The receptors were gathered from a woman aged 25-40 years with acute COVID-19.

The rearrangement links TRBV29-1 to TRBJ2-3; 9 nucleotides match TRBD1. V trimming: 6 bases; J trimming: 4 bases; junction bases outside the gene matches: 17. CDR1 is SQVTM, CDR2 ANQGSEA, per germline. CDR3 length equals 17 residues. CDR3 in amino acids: CSVGPSLGTGFPDTQYF. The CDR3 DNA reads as TGCAGCGTCGGCCCGAGCCTCGGGACAGGGTTTCCAGATACGCAGTATTTT.

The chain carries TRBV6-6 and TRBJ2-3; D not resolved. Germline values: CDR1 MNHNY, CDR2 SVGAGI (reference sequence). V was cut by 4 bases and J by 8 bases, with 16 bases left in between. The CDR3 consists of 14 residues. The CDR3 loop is CASSSVELVATQYF. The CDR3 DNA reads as TGTGCCAGCAGTTCCGTCGAGCTCGTCGCTACGCAGTATTTT.

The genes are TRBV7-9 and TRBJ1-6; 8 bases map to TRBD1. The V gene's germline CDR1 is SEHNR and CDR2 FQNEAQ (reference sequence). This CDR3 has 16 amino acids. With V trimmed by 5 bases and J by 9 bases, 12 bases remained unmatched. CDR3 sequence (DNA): TGTGCCAGCAGCCGGCTAACCGACAGGGGTGGTTCACCCCTCCACTTT. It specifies CASSRLTDRGGSPLHF.

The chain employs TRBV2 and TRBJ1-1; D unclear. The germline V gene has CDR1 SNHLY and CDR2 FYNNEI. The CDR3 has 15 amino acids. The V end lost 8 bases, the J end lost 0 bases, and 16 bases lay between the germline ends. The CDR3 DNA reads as TGTGCCAGCCTACCTTGGGCAGTATTGAACACTGAAGCTTTCTTT. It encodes CASLPWAVLNTEAFF.

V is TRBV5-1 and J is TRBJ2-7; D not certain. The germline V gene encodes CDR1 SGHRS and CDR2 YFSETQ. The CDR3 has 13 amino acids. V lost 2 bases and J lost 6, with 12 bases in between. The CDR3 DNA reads TGCGCCAGCAGCTTCCCCGGGTTTGGCGAGCAGTACTTC. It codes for CASSFPGFGEQYF.

The CDR3 DNA sequence: TGCGCCAGCAGCTTGGCAGGGACTAGCGGGGACGATACGCAGTATTTT. It encodes CASSLAGTSGDDTQYF. The chain joins TRBV5-1 to TRBJ2-3; TRBD2 aligns across 13 bases. With V trimmed by 0 bases and J by 6 bases, 4 bases remained unmatched. The CDR3 consists of 16 residues. Looked up from germline, CDR1 is SGHRS and CDR2 is YFSETQ.

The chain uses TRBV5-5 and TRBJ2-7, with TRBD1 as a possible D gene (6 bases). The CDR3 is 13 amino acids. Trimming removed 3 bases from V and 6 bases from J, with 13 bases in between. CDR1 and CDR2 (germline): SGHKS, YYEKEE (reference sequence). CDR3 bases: TGTGCCAGCAGCTCACAGGGACCTGGCGAGCAGTACTTC. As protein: CASSSQGPGEQYF.

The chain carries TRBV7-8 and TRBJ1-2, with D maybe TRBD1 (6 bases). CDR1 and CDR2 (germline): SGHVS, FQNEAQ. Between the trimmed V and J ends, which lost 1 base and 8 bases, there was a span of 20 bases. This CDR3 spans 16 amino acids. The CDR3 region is CASSLGQTQGPLGYTF. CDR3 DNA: TGTGCCAGCAGCTTAGGACAAACCCAGGGGCCCCTGGGCTACACCTTC.

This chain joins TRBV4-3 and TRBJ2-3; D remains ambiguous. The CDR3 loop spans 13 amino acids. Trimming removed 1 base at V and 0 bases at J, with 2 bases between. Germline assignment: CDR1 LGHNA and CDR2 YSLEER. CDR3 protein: CASSQASTDTQYF. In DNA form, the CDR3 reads TGCGCCAGCAGCCAAGCAAGCACAGATACGCAGTATTTT.

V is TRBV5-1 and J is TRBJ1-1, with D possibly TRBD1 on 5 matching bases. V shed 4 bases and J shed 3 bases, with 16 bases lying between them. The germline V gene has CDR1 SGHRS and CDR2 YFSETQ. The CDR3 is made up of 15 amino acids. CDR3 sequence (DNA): TGCGCCAGCAGCCCCAGGGCTTTCGCGGACACTGAAGCTTTCTTT. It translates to CASSPRAFADTEAFF.

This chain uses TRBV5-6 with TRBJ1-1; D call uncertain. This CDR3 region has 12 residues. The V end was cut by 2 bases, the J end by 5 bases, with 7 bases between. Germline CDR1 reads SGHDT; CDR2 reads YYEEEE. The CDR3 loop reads CASSLEDTEAFF. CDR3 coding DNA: TGTGCCAGCAGCTTAGAGGATACTGAAGCTTTCTTT.